This TCR beta chain is drawn from a study of OX40 agonist ivuxolimab in advanced cancers. Clones were sequenced by immunoSEQ multiplex PCR, and TCRdb holds only the in-frame ones, with some missing. The data contain about 150,000 clones, 94% of them singletons. This CDR3 is built from 15 residues. Germline CDR1 reads MDHEN; CDR2 reads SYDVKM. Trimming pared 4 bases from V and 2 bases from J, leaving 13 bases between. The receptor's source is an adult with an advanced solid tumor such as melanoma, head and neck, liver or kidney cancer. The sample in question was CD4+ or CD8+ T cells sorted from blood, obtained in a trial of the OX40 agonist ivuxolimab. The chain links TRBV28 to TRBJ2-3; D tentatively reads TRBD1 or TRBD2 (5 bases each). The CDR3 is CASSSGTRPTDTQYF. The CDR3 nucleotides are TGTGCCAGCAGTTCCGGGACCCGACCCACAGATACGCAGTATTTT.